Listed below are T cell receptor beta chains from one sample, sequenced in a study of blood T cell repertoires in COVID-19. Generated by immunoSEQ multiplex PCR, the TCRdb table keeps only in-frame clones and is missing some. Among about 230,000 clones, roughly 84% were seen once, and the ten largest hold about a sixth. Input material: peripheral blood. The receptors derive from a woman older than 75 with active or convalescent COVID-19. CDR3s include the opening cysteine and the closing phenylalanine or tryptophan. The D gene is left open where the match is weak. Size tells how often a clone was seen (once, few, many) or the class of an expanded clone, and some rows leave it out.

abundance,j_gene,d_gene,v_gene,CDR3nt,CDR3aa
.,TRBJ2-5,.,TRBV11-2,TGTGCCAGCAGCTTAGTTGGCGAGACCCAGTACTTC,CASSLVGETQYF
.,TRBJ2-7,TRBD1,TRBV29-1,TGCAGCGGGGGACAGGGCTACCTGACTGAGCAGTACTTC,CSGGQGYLTEQYF
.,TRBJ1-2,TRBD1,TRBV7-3,TGTGCCAGCAGCCGGGGACAGATCTATGGCTACACCTTC,CASSRGQIYGYTF
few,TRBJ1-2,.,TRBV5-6,TGTGCCACCGCGGCGGGGAACTATGGCTACACCTTC,CATAAGNYGYTF
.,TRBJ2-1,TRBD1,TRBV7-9,TGTGCCAGCAGCTTACCTGGACAGGTTTACAATGAGCAGTTCTTC,CASSLPGQVYNEQFF
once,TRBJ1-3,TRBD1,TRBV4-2,TGTGCCAGCAGCACGCACAGGGGATCGGGGGGAAACACCATATATTTT,CASSTHRGSGGNTIYF
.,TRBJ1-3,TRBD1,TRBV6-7,TGTGCCAGCAGTTACCAAAGACCGACAGGGGGGGCTGGCCCCATATATTTT,CASSYQRPTGGAGPIYF
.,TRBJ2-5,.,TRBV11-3,TGTGCCAGCAGCTTAAAGTTATCAGGGATGCGAGGAAGGGAGACCCAGTACTTC,CASSLKLSGMRGRETQYF
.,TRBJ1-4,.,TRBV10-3,TGTGCCATCAGCCCCGACGGGAATGAAAAACTGTTTTTT,CAISPDGNEKLFF
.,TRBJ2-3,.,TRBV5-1,TGCGCCAGCAGCCCAGGGACAATCATTCCGGGCACAGATACGCAGTATTTT,CASSPGTIIPGTDTQYF
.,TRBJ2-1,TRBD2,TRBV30,TGTGCCTGGAGTGTACGAACGGGGGGATACAATGAGCAGTTCTTC,CAWSVRTGGYNEQFF
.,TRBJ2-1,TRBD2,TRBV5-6,TGTGCCAGCAGCACGATCAGAGGACTAGCAGGTTACAATGAGCAGTTCTTC,CASSTIRGLAGYNEQFF
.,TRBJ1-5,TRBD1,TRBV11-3,TGTGCCAGCAGCCGCGGGACAGAGGTGAATCAGCCCCAGCATTTT,CASSRGTEVNQPQHF
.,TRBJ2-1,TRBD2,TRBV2,TGTGCCAGCCGACCCCCCGGGACTAGCGGCTACAATGAGCAGTTCTTC,CASRPPGTSGYNEQFF
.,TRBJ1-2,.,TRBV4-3,TGCGCCAGCAGCCAAGACGACAGGTCCTATGGCTACACCTTC,CASSQDDRSYGYTF
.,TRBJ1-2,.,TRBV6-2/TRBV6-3,TGTGCCAGCAGTTACCACAGGGATGATGCCTATGGCTACACCTTC,CASSYHRDDAYGYTF
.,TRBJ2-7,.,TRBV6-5,TGTGCCTCCTACCAGGACAAATCCTACGAGCAGTACTTC,CASYQDKSYEQYF
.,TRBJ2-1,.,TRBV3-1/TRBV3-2,TGTGCCAGCAGCCAAACCGGTAACTCCTACAATGAGCAGTTCTTC,CASSQTGNSYNEQFF
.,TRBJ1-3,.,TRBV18,TGTGCCAGCTCACCATCCAGGGAGGCTGGAAACACCATATATTTT,CASSPSREAGNTIYF
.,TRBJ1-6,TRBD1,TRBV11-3,TGTGCCAGCAGGTCCACAGGGGGCTATAATTCACCCCTCCACTTT,CASRSTGGYNSPLHF